This T cell receptor beta chain was observed in a study of blood T cell repertoires in COVID-19. In the study overall: COVID-19 samples from acute and convalescent phases originated in the United States, Italy and Spain.

In the study's own analysis: For nucleated cells, counts were estimated from reference gene primer amplification. TCRdb keeps only in-frame clones here, not all; method: immunoSEQ multiplex PCR. The V and J calls and the clone size are those of that table, but D and trimming were determined from the DNA. The repertoire holds some 48,000 clones, with approximately 93% as singletons. One Seattle source followed patients from active infection through their disease course. The trim removed 0 bases at V and 8 bases at J, leaving 5 bases unmatched. The CDR3 sequence is 14 residues long. Germline V gene sequence: CDR1 LGHDT, CDR2 YNNKEL (reference sequence).

This clonotype originated in a man aged 55 to 70 with COVID-19, enrolled during active disease. Sequencing was carried out using peripheral blood. This chain joins TRBV3-1 (or the pseudogene TRBV3-2) and TRBJ1-1; TRBD1 agrees at 8 bases. CDR3 in DNA: TGTGCCAGCAGCCAAGATCATCAGGGGGCCGAAGCTTTCTTT. It translates to CASSQDHQGAEAFF.